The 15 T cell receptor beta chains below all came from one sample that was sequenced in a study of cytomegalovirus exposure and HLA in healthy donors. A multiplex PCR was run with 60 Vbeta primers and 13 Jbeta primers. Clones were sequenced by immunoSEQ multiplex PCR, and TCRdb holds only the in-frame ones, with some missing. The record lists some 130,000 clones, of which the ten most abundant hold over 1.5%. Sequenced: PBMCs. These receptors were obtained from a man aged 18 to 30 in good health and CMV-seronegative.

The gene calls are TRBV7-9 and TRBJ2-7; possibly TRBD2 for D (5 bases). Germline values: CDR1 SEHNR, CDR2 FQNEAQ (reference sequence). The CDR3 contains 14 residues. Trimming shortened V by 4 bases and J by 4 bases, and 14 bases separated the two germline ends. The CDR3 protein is CASSSLTSGYEQYF. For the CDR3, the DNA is TGTGCCAGCAGCTCTCTTACGTCGGGATACGAGCAGTACTTC.

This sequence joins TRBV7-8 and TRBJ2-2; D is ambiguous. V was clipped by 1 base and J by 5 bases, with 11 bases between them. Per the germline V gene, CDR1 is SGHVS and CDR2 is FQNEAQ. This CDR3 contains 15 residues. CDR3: CASSLERIGTGELFF. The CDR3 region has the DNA TGTGCCAGCAGCTTAGAGAGGATAGGTACCGGGGAGCTGTTTTTT.

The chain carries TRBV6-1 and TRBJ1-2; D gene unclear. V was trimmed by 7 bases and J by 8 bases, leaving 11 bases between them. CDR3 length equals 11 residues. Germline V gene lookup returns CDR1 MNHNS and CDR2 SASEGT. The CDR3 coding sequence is TGTGCCAGCATTGACTTCGTAGGCTACACCTTC. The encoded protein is CASIDFVGYTF.

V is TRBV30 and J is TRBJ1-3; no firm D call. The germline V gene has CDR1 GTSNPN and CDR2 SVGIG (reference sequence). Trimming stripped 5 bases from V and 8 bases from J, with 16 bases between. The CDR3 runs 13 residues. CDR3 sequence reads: CAWGRFEWDTIYF. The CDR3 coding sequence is TGTGCCTGGGGGAGGTTCGAGTGGGACACCATATATTTT.

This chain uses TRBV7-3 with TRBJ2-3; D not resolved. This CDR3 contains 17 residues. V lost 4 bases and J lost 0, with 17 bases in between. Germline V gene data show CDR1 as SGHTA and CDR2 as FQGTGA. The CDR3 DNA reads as TGTGCCAGCAGCTCGAAAGTTAGCCTGGCTAGCACAGATACGCAGTATTTT. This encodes CASSSKVSLASTDTQYF.

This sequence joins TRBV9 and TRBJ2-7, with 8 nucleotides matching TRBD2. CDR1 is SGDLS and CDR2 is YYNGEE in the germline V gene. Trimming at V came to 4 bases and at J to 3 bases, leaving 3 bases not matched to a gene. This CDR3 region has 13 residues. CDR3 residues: CASSPSGGYEQYF. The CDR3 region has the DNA TGTGCCAGCAGCCCCAGCGGGGGCTACGAGCAGTACTTC.

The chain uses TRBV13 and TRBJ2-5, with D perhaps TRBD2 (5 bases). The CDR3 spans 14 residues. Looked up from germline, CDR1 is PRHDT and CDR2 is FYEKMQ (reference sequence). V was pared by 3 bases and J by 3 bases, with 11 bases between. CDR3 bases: TGTGCCAGCAGCTTTGGACTCAGAAAAGAGACCCAGTACTTC. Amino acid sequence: CASSFGLRKETQYF. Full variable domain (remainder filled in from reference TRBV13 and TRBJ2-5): AAGVIQSPRHLIKEKRETATLKCYPIPRHDTVYWYQQGPGQDPQFLISFYEKMQSDKGSIPDRFSAQQFSDYHSELNMSSLELGDSALYFCASSFGLRKETQYFGPGTRLLVL.

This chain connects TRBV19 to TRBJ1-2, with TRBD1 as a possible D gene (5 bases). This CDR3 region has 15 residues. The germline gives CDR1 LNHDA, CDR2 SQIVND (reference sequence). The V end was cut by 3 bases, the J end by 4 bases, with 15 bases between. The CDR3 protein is CASSIGQSQAYGYTF. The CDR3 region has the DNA TGTGCCAGTAGTATTGGCCAGTCACAGGCCTATGGCTACACCTTC.

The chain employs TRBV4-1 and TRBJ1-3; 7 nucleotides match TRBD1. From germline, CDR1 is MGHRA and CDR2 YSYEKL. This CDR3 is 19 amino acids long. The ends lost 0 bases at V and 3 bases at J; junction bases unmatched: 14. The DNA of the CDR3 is TGCGCCAGCAGCCAAGAACGGCTTGGGAAGGGGGCTGGTGGAAACACCATATATTTT. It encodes CASSQERLGKGAGGNTIYF.

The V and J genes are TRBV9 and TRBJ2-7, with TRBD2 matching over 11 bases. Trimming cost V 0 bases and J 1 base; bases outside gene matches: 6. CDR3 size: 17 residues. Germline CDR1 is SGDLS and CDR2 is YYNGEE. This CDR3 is CASSVERPSGRSYEQYF. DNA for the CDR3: TGTGCCAGCAGCGTAGAAAGGCCTAGCGGGAGGTCCTACGAGCAGTACTTC.

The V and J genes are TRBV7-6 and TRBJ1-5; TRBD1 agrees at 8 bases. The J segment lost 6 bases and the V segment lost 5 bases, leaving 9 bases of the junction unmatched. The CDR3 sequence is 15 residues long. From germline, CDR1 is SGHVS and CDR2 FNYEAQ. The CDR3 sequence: CASSRGTGIGQPQHF. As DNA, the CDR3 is TGTGCCAGCAGCCGAGGGACAGGAATAGGTCAGCCCCAGCATTTT. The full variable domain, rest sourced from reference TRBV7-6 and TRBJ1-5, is GAGVSQSPRYKVTKRGQDVALRCDPISGHVSLYWYRQALGQGPEFLTYFNYEAQQDKSGLPNDRFSAERPEGSISTLTIQRTEQRDSAMYRCASSRGTGIGQPQHFGDGTRLSIL.

In DNA form, the CDR3 reads TGTGCCAGCAGCTTAGGATGGGCGGGGGGTCGTTACAATGAGCAGTTCTTC. Translated, it gives CASSLGWAGGRYNEQFF. V and J are TRBV7-9 and TRBJ2-1; 8 bases are shared with TRBD2. The germline CDR1 and CDR2 sequences are SEHNR and FQNEAQ (reference sequence). The V segment lost 1 base and the J segment 4 bases; nucleotides outside the gene matches: 9. The CDR3 runs 17 residues.

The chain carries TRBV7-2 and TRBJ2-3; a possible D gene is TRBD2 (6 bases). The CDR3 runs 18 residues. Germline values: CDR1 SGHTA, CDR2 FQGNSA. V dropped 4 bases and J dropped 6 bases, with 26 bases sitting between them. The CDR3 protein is CASSSKLLAVSGTDTQYF. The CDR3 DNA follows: TGTGCCAGCAGCTCCAAACTATTAGCGGTTTCTGGGACCGATACGCAGTATTTT.

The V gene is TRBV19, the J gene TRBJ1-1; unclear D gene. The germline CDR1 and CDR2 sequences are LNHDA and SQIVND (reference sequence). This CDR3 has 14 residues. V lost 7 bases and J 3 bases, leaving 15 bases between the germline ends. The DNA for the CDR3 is TGTGCCAGTATCTCCGGTGCCACGGACACTGAAGCTTTCTTT. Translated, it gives CASISGATDTEAFF. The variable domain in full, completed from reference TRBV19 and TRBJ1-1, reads DGGITQSPKYLFRKEGQNVTLSCEQNLNHDAMYWYRQDPGQGLRLIYYSQIVNDFQKGDIAEGYSVSREKKESFPLTVTSAQKNPTAFYLCASISGATDTEAFFGQGTRLTVV.

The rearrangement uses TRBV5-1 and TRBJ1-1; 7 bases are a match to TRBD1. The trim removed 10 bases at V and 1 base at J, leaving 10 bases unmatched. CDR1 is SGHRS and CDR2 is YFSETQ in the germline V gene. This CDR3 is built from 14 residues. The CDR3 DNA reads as TGCGCCGTCAAGGCCGGGACAGCGAACACTGAAGCTTTCTTT. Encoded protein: CAVKAGTANTEAFF.